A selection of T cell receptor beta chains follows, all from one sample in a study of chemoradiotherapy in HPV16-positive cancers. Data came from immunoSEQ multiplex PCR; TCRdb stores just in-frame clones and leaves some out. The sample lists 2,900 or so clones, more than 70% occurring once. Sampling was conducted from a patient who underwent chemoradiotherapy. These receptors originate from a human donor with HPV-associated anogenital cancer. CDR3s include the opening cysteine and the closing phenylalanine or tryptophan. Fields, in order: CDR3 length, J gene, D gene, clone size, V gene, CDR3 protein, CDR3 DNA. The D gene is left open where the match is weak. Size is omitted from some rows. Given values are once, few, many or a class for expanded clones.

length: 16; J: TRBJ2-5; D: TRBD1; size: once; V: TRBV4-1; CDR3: CASSQEQGVGSFTQYF; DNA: TGCGCCAGCAGCCAAGAACAGGGGGTGGGTTCGTTTACCCAGTACTTC
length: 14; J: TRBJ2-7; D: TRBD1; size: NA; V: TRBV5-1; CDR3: CASSLQGPSYEQYF; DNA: TGCGCCAGCAGCTTACAGGGGCCCTCCTACGAGCAGTACTTC
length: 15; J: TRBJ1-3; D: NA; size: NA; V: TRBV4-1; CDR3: CASSQDHSPGNTIYF; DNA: TGCGCCAGCAGCCAAGATCATTCCCCGGGAAACACCATATATTTT
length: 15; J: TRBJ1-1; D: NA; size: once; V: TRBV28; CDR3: CASSSTFGGNTEAFF; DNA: TGTGCCAGCAGTTCGACTTTTGGGGGTAACACTGAAGCTTTCTTT
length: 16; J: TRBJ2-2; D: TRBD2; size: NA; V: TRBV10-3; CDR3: CAISESPPGGPGELFF; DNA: TGTGCCATCAGTGAGTCCCCGCCGGGAGGGCCCGGGGAGCTGTTTTTT
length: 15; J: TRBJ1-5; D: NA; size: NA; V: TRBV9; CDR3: CASSVSGEPNQPQHF; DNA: TGTGCCAGCAGCGTATCCGGGGAGCCCAATCAGCCCCAGCATTTT
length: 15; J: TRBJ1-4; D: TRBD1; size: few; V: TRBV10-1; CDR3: CASSQSGQANEKLFF; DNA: TGCGCCAGCAGTCAATCGGGACAGGCGAATGAAAAACTGTTTTTT
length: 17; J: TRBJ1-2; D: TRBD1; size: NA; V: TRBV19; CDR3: CASSHASSGGASYGYTF; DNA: TGTGCCAGTAGTCACGCTTCTTCAGGGGGCGCGAGCTATGGCTACACCTTC
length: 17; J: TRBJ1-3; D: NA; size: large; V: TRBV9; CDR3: CASSVAPAREIGDTIYF; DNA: TGTGCCAGCAGCGTAGCCCCCGCCAGGGAGATCGGTGACACCATATATTTT
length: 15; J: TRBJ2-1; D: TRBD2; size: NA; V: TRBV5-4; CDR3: CASSTLAGVLNEQFF; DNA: TGTGCCAGCAGCACACTAGCGGGAGTACTAAATGAGCAGTTCTTC
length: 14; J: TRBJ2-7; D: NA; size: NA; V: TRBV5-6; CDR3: CASSLVRGNYEQYF; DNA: TGTGCCAGCAGCTTGGTGCGGGGAAACTACGAGCAGTACTTC
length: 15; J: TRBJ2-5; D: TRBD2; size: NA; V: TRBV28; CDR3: CASKLGRDFQETQYF; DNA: TGTGCCAGCAAATTAGGGAGGGACTTTCAAGAGACCCAGTACTTC
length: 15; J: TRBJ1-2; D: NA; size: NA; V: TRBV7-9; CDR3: CASSLPLGDTNGYTF; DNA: TGTGCCAGCAGCCTTCCCCTAGGGGACACGAATGGCTACACCTTC
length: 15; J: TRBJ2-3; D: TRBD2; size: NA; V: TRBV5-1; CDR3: CASSLEAGNTDTQYF; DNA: TGCGCCAGCAGCTTGGAAGCGGGGAACACAGATACGCAGTATTTT
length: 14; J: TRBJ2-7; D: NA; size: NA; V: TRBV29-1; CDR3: CSALGGGTSYEQYF; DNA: TGCAGCGCCCTCGGAGGGGGAACATCCTACGAGCAGTACTTC
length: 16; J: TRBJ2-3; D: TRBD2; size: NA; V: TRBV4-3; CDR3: CASSQDDSRRGNTQYF; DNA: TGCGCCAGCAGCCAAGATGACAGTAGGCGGGGGAATACGCAGTATTTT
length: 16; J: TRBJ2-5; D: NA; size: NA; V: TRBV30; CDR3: CAWTLPGGGPQETQYF; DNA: TGTGCCTGGACCCTCCCGGGGGGCGGCCCCCAAGAGACCCAGTACTTC
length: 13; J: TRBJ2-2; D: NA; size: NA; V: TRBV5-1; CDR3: CASGTPNTGELFF; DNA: TGCGCCAGCGGGACTCCGAACACCGGGGAGCTGTTTTTT
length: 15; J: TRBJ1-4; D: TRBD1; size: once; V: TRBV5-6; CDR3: CASSSTGMGSGKLFF; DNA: TGTGCCAGCAGTTCGACAGGGATGGGGTCGGGAAAACTGTTTTTT
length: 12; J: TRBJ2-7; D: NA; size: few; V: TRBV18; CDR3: CASSPQGNEQYF; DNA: TGTGCCAGCTCACCACAGGGAAACGAGCAGTACTTC
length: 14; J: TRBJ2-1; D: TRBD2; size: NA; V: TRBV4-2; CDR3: CASSQWTSGDEQFF; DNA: TGTGCCAGCAGCCAATGGACTAGTGGGGATGAGCAGTTCTTC
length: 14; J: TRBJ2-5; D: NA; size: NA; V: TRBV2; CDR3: CASSEGLTRETQYF; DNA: TGTGCCAGCAGTGAGGGACTGACGAGGGAGACCCAGTACTTC
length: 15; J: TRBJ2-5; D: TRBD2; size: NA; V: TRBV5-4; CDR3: CASSLTSGTQETQYF; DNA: TGTGCCAGCAGCTTAACTAGCGGGACCCAAGAGACCCAGTACTTC
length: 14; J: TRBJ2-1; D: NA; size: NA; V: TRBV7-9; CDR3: CASSLSPLRNEQFF; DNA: TGTGCCAGCAGCTTAAGTCCCCTTAGGAATGAGCAGTTCTTC
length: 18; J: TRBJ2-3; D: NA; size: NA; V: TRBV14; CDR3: CASSPWKKDRSSTDTQYF; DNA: TGTGCCAGCAGCCCCTGGAAGAAGGACAGAAGTAGCACAGATACGCAGTATTTT
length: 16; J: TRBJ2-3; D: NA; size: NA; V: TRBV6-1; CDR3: CASSEEGGRGTDTQYF; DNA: TGTGCCAGCAGTGAAGAGGGGGGACGTGGCACAGATACGCAGTATTTT
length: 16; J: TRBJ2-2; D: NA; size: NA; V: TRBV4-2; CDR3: CASSQDGGPVLGELFF; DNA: TGTGCCAGCAGCCAAGATGGGGGGCCTGTTTTGGGGGAGCTGTTTTTT
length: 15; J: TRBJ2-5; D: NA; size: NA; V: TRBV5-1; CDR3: CASSFGAGVMETQYF; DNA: TGCGCCAGCAGCTTCGGCGCAGGGGTAATGGAGACCCAGTACTTC
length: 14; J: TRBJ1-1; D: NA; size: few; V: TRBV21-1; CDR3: CASSTSTGDTEAFF; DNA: TGTGCCAGCAGCACCTCGACTGGCGACACTGAAGCTTTCTTT